This T cell receptor (beta chain) was obtained from a study of blood T cell repertoires in COVID-19. The wider study: Both acute and convalescent COVID-19 samples were obtained from the United States, Italy and Spain.

Patients in Seattle were enrolled during active infection, then followed longitudinally. Clones were read by immunoSEQ multiplex PCR, and TCRdb kept only the in-frame ones, dropping some. Of around 94,000 clones in the sample, roughly 92% were seen once. The germline gives CDR1 MNHNS, CDR2 SASEGT. Trimming left V 2 bases short and J 2 bases short, with 13 bases between. There are 16 residues in the CDR3. This rearrangement joins TRBV6-1 to TRBJ1-5; D remains ambiguous. The sequence derives from a woman in her forties or fifties with COVID-19, enrolled during active disease. The sequenced sample was peripheral blood. The chain's CDR3 is CASSEFGGVGNQPQHF. The CDR3 DNA reads as TGTGCCAGCAGTGAATTCGGCGGGGTGGGCAATCAGCCCCAGCATTTT.